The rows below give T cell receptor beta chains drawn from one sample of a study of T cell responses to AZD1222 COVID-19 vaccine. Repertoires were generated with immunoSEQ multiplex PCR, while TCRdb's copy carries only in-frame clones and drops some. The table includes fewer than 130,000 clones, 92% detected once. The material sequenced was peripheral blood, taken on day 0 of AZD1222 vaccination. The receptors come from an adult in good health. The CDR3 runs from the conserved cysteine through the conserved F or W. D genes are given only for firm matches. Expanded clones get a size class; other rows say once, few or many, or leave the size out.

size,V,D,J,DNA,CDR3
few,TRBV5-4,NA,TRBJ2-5,TGTGCCAGCAGTTTCGAGTCAGGGGCTGGGGAGACCCAGTACTTC,CASSFESGAGETQYF
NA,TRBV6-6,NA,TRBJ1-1,TGTGCCAGCACCGGGATAGTGAACACTGAAGCTTTCTTT,CASTGIVNTEAFF
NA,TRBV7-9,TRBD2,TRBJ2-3,TGTGCCAGCAGCCTAGCGGGAGACGGGAGCCCAGATACGCAGTATTTT,CASSLAGDGSPDTQYF
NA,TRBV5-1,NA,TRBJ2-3,TGCGCCAGCAGCCCCGAGGACAGACCCCGCACAGATACGCAGTATTTT,CASSPEDRPRTDTQYF
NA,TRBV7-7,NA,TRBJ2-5,TGTGCCAGCAGCTTCAGGGCTGTCGGAGAGGGTGTAGAGACCCAGTACTTC,CASSFRAVGEGVETQYF
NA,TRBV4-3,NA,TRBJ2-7,TGCGCCAGCAGCCAAGGTGACTACGCCTACGAGCAGTACTTC,CASSQGDYAYEQYF
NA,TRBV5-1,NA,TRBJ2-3,TGCGCCAGCTCGCTCCGGGACTTCACAGATACGCAGTATTTT,CASSLRDFTDTQYF
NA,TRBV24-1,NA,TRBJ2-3,TGTGCCACCAGTGTCCTACTGTGGGCGGGGCACACAGATACGCAGTATTTT,CATSVLLWAGHTDTQYF
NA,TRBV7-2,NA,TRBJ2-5,TGTGCCAGCGGGGAGACAGGTCGGGGAGAAGAGACCCAGTACTTC,CASGETGRGEETQYF
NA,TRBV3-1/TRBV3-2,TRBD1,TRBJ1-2,TGTGCCAGCAGCCAAGGACCTGGAAGGGACAGAGGCTATGGCTACACCTTC,CASSQGPGRDRGYGYTF
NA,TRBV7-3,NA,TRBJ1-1,TGTGCCAGCAGCCCGACCCGTAGGAACACTGAAGCTTTCTTT,CASSPTRRNTEAFF
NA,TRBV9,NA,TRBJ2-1,TGTGCCAGCAGCCTCGCTAGGTATTCGGAGCAGTTCTTC,CASSLARYSEQFF
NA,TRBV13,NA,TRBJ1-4,TGTGCCAGCAGCTTAGGCGACAGGCCTAATGAAAAACTGTTTTTT,CASSLGDRPNEKLFF
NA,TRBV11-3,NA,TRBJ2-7,TGTGCCAGCAGCCAGCAGGGGGGGGGCTACGAGCAGTACTTC,CASSQQGGGYEQYF
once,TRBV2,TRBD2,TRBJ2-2,TGTGCCAGCGAGGGACTAGCGGGATTGGACGGGGAGCTGTTTTTT,CASEGLAGLDGELFF
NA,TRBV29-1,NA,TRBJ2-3,TGCAGCCAGCAGGAGGTGGGCACAGATACGCAGTATTTT,CSQQEVGTDTQYF
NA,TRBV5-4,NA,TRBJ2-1,TGTGCCAGCAGCTCCCTCGGTGGAGGCGATGAGCAGTTCTTC,CASSSLGGGDEQFF
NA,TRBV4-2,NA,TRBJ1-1,TGTGCCAGCAGCCAATGGGGAACTGAAGCTTTCTTT,CASSQWGTEAFF
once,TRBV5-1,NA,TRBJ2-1,TGCGCCAGCAGCTTGGCCGAACAGGTTCCTTACAATGAGCAGTTCTTC,CASSLAEQVPYNEQFF
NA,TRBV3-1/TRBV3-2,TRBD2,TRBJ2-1,TGTGCCAGCAGCCAAAGGACTAGTTACAATGAGCAGTTCTTC,CASSQRTSYNEQFF
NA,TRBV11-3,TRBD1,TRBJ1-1,TGTGCCAGCAGCTGGACCGGGACAGTGAACACTGAAGCTTTCTTT,CASSWTGTVNTEAFF
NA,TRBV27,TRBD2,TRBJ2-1,TGTGCCAGCGGACTAGCGGTAAGAAATGAGCAGTTCTTC,CASGLAVRNEQFF
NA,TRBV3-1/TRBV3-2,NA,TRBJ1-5,TGTGCCAGCAGCCCAACAGGGAATCAGCCCCAGCATTTT,CASSPTGNQPQHF
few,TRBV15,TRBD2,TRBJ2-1,TGTGCCACCAGCAGAGATAATAGCGGGAGTAATGAGCAGTTCTTC,CATSRDNSGSNEQFF
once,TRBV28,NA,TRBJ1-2,TGTGCCAGCAGTTCCCCATCAGGGTCTAACTATGGCTACACCTTC,CASSSPSGSNYGYTF
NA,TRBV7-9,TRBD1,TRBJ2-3,TGTGCCAGCAGCTGGACAGGGTCTAGCACAGATACGCAGTATTTT,CASSWTGSSTDTQYF
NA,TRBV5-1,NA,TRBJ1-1,TGCGCCAGCAGCTTGGCGAGAAACACTGAAGCTTTCTTT,CASSLARNTEAFF
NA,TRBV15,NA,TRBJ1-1,TGTGCCACCAGCAGAGATCGTAGGTGGGACACTGAAGCTTTCTTT,CATSRDRRWDTEAFF
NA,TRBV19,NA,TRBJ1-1,TGTGCCAGTAGTCGGACAGCGGCGGGCACTGAAGCTTTCTTT,CASSRTAAGTEAFF
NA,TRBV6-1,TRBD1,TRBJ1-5,TGTGCCAGCACCCCGGGACAGCTCCCCCAGCCCCAGCATTTT,CASTPGQLPQPQHF
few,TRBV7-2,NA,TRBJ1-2,TGTGCCAGCAGCTTAGGTCCAACTCTTTCGGGGTCTGGCTACACCTTC,CASSLGPTLSGSGYTF
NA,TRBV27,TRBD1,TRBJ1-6,TGTGCCAGCAGTTTAAGGTGGACAGGGGATTCACCCCTCCACTTT,CASSLRWTGDSPLHF
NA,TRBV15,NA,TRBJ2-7,TGTGCCACCAGCAGAGATCCCAGCTACGAGCAGTACTTC,CATSRDPSYEQYF
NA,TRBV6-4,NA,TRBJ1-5,TGTGCCAGCAGTGCAGGGATCGGGCAGCCCCAGCATTTT,CASSAGIGQPQHF
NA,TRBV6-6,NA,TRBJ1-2,TGTGCCAGCAGTTACTCTAAGGGGAACTATGGCTACACCTTC,CASSYSKGNYGYTF
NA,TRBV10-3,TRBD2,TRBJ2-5,TGTGCCATCAGTGAATCGGGAGGGACCCAGTACTTC,CAISESGGTQYF
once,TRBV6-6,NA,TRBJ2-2,TGTGCCAGCAGTTTTGTAGGGGCGAACACCGGGGAGCTGTTTTTT,CASSFVGANTGELFF
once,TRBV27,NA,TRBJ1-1,TGTGCCAGCAGTTTTGTCATGAACACTGAAGCTTTCTTT,CASSFVMNTEAFF
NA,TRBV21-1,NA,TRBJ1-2,TGTGCCAGCAGGAATGTGGACAGGGTCGGCTACACCTTC,CASRNVDRVGYTF
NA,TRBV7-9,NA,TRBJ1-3,TGTGCCAGCATTCTGAGCTCTGGAAACACCATATATTTT,CASILSSGNTIYF
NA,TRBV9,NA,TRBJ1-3,TGTGCCAGCAGCGATCTTTTACCCCCTGGAAACACCATATATTTT,CASSDLLPPGNTIYF
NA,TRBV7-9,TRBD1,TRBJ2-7,TGTGCCAGCAGCTTGGACAGGGGAGTTTTTTACGAGCAGTACTTC,CASSLDRGVFYEQYF
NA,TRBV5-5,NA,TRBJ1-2,TGTGCCAGCAGCTTGCTTGCCCTTAACTATGGCTACACCTTC,CASSLLALNYGYTF
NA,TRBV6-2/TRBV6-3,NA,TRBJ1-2,TGTGCCAGCAGCCCCGACAGATACTATGGCTACACCTTC,CASSPDRYYGYTF
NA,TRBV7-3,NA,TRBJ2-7,TGTGCCAGCAGCTTGGGCAGGGCCTACGAGCAGTACTTC,CASSLGRAYEQYF
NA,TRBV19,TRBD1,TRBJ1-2,TGTGCCAGTAGTAAGGGACAGACCTATGGCTACACCTTC,CASSKGQTYGYTF
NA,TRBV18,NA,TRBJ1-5,TGTGCCAGCTCACCAGGGGTGGGCGGCAATCAGCCCCAGCATTTT,CASSPGVGGNQPQHF
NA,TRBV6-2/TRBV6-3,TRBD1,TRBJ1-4,TGTGCCAGCAGTTACTCGACAGGGGAAGGTGAAAAACTGTTTTTT,CASSYSTGEGEKLFF
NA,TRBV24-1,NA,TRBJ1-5,TGTGCCACCAGTGACGGGCAAAATAGCAATCAGCCCCAGCATTTT,CATSDGQNSNQPQHF
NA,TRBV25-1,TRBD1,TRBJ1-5,TGTGCCAGCAGTGGACAGGGGGCAGGTCAGCCCCAGCATTTT,CASSGQGAGQPQHF
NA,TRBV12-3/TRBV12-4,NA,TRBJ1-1,TGTGCCAGCAGTTACTTGGGTTACACTGAAGCTTTCTTT,CASSYLGYTEAFF
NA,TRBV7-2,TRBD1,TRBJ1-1,TGTGCCAGCAGCTTCGACAGGGCCCGAGCTGAAGCTTTCTTT,CASSFDRARAEAFF
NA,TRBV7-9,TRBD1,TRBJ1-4,TGTGCCAGCAGCCAGGGACAGGGCGGGTATGAAAAACTGTTTTTT,CASSQGQGGYEKLFF
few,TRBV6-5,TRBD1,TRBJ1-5,TGTGCCAGCAGTCCAAACAGGGGTTGGCAGCCCCAGCATTTT,CASSPNRGWQPQHF
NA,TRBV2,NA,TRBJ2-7,TGTGCCAGCAGTGAAGGGGGGCAGGGCTACGAGCAGTACTTC,CASSEGGQGYEQYF